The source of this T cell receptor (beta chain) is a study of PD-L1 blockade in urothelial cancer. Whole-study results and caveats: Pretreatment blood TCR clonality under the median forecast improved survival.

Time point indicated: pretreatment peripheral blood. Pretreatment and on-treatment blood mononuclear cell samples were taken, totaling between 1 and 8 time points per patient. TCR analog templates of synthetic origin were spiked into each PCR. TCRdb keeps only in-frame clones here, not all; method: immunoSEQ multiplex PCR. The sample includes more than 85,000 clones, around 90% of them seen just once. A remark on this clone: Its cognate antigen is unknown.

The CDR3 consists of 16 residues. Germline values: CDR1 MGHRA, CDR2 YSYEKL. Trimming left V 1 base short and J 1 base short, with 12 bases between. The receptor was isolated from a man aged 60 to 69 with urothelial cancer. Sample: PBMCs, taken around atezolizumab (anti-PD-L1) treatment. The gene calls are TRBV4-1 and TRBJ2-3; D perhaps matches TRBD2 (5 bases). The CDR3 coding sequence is TGCGCCAGCAGCCAAGGGCCAGCGGCCCGCACAGATACGCAGTATTTT. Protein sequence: CASSQGPAARTDTQYF.